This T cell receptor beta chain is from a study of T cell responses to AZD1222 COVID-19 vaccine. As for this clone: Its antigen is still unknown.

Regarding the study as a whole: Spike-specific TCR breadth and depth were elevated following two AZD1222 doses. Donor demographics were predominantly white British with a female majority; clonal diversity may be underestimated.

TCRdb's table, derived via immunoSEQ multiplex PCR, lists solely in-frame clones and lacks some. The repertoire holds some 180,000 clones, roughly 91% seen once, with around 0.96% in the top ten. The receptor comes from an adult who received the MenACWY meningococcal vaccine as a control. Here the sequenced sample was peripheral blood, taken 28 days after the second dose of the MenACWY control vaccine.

Here the CDR3 reads CASSFGGRAYYGYTF. Written as DNA, the CDR3 is TGTGCCAGCAGCTTCGGGGGCAGGGCCTACTATGGCTACACCTTC. V and J are TRBV7-2 and TRBJ1-2; D may be TRBD1 (6 bases). Trimming cost V 3 bases and J 3 bases, with 14 bases left between them. Germline V gene lookup returns CDR1 SGHTA and CDR2 FQGNSA. This CDR3 has 15 amino acids.